This paragraph covers one T cell receptor beta chain sequence. Assay: immunoSEQ multiplex PCR; the TCRdb copy retains only in-frame clones and omits some. The sample yields tens of thousands of clones, approximately 80% seen once. This specimen comes from a study of preoperative IRX-2 immunotherapy in early breast cancer. Regarding treatment: preoperative locoregional IRX-2 cytokine immunotherapy. Preoperative locoregional IRX-2 cytokine immunotherapy was tested in the phase Ib source study. The CDR3 consists of 18 residues. Germline V gene sequence: CDR1 LNHDA, CDR2 SQIVND (reference sequence). The ends were cut back, 5 bases at V and 0 bases at J, with 21 bases in the middle.

The specimen was lymph node tissue, collected before IRX-2 immunotherapy. The TCR sequence derives from a human donor with breast cancer. The rearrangement uses TRBV19 and TRBJ2-3, with D possibly being TRBD2 (6 bases). The CDR3 loop reads CASSSIGYYGGSTDTQYF. CDR3 sequence (DNA): TGTGCCAGTAGTTCGATCGGCTATTATGGGGGGAGCACAGATACGCAGTATTTT.